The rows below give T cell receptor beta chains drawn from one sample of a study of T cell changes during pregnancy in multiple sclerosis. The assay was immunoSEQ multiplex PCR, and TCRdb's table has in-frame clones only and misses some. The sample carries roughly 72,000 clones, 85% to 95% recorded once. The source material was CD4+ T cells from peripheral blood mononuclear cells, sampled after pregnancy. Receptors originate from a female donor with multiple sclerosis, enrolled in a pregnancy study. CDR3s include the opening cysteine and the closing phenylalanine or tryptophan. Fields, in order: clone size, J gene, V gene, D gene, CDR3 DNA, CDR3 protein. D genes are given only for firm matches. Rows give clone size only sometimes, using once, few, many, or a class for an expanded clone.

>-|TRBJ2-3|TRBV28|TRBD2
TGTGCCAGCAGTTTGGGACTAGCCCAGGGCGATACGCAGTATTTT
CASSLGLAQGDTQYF
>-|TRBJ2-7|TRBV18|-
TGTGCCAGCTCACCAGACCCGGGCTACGAGCAGTACTTC
CASSPDPGYEQYF
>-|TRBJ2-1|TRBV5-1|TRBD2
TGCGCCAGCAGCTTGGTTAACCTAGCGGGAGGCGACGAGAGCTCCTACAATGAGCAGTTCTTC
CASSLVNLAGGDESSYNEQFF
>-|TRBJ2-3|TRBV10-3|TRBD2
TGTGCCATCAGCCGGACTAGCGGGTATAGCACAGATACGCAGTATTTT
CAISRTSGYSTDTQYF
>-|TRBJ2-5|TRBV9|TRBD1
TGTGCCAGCAGCGTCTCAGCAGGGGGTGAGGAGACCCAGTACTTC
CASSVSAGGEETQYF
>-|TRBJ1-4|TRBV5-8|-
TGTGCCAGCAGCTTGGGAGACAGCGAAAATGAAAAACTGTTTTTT
CASSLGDSENEKLFF
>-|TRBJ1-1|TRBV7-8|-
TGTGCCAGCAGCTCAGTTGACAGCTCGAACACTGAAGCTTTCTTT
CASSSVDSSNTEAFF
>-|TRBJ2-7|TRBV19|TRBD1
TGTGCCAGTAGTATCAGGGGACAGGGGATGACCACCCTCGAGCAGTACTTC
CASSIRGQGMTTLEQYF
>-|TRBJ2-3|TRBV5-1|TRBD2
TGCGCCAGCAGCTTCCAGACTAGCGGGCCCCGGGGAGATACGCAGTATTTT
CASSFQTSGPRGDTQYF
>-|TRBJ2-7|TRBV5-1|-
TGCGCCAGCAGCTTACAGGGTTTTTCCTACGAGCAGTACTTC
CASSLQGFSYEQYF
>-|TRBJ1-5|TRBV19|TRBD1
TGTGCCAGTAGTGGACCGGGACAGTTCTATAGCAATCAGCCCCAGCATTTT
CASSGPGQFYSNQPQHF
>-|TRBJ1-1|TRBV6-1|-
TGTGCCAGCAGTGGACGGGACTCTCTTTCTGGAGCTGATGAAGCTTTCTTT
CASSGRDSLSGADEAFF
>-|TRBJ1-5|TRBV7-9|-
TGTGCCAGCAGCCCACAGAGGGATCAGCCCCAGCATTTT
CASSPQRDQPQHF
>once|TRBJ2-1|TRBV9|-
TGTGCCAGCAGCCCGCGGGAGAGGGGGAGGAATGAGCAGTTCTTC
CASSPRERGRNEQFF